Included here is one TCR beta chain sequence, with context. The repertoire was sequenced with immunoSEQ multiplex PCR; TCRdb's copy has only in-frame clones and lacks some. The sample holds around 160,000 clones, 80% to 85% seen once. The junction had 2 bases not matched to a gene; V was cut back by 4 bases and J by 1 base. The germline V gene has CDR1 SEHNR and CDR2 FQNEAQ (reference sequence). The CDR3 covers 14 residues. The data belong to a study of blood T cell repertoires in COVID-19. The sequenced material came from peripheral blood. V and J are TRBV7-9 and TRBJ1-1; the match to TRBD1 covers 8 bases. The origin of this receptor is a human donor in a cohort sampled during active COVID-19. The CDR3 DNA follows: TGTGCCAGCAGCTCCGGGACAGGGAACACTGAAGCTTTCTTT. The encoded protein is CASSSGTGNTEAFF. The full variable domain, its missing parts supplied by reference TRBV7-9 and TRBJ1-1, is DTGVSQNPRHKITKRGQNVTFRCDPISEHNRLYWYRQTLGQGPEFLTYFQNEAQLEKSRLLSDRFSAERPKGSFSTLEIQRTEQGDSAMYLCASSSGTGNTEAFFGQGTRLTVV.